Sequencing of this TCR beta chain was carried out in a study of EBV T-cell therapy then PD-1 blockade in nasopharyngeal carcinoma. Regarding this clone: Its antigen is not known.

CDR3 length: 13 residues. V was cut by 5 bases and J by 7 bases, with 14 bases left in between. Germline V gives CDR1 SEHNR, CDR2 FQNEAQ (reference sequence). Treatment denoted: AdE1-LMPpoly-expanded autologous EBV-specific T-cell therapy followed by anti-PD-1 nivolumab. Data came from immunoSEQ multiplex PCR; TCRdb stores just in-frame clones and leaves some out. The table includes fewer than 20,000 clones, approximately 83% detected once. The sequence came from a man aged 40-55 years with nasopharyngeal carcinoma. The chain combines TRBV7-9 with TRBJ1-1; no clear D gene. The source was CD8+ T cells from blood, collected at day 0 from a patient whose treatment included autologous EBV-specific T cells and nivolumab. The CDR3 DNA sequence: TGTGCCAGCAGCCCACAGCTTTCCCTTGAAGCTTTCTTT. The encoded protein is CASSPQLSLEAFF.